The sequence of this T cell receptor beta chain was determined in a study of cytomegalovirus exposure and HLA in healthy donors. About the research overall: The 90 to 150 validation repertoires used a platform that matched the one used for the approximately 690 first-cohort repertoires, as a later analysis reported. Study-wide points: High sensitivity and specificity were reportedly achieved when the classifier diagnosed cytomegalovirus status.

This CDR3 contains 14 residues. Germline values: CDR1 SGDLS, CDR2 YYNGEE. Trimming stripped 4 bases from V and 3 bases from J, with 11 bases between. The repertoire was sequenced with immunoSEQ multiplex PCR; TCRdb's copy has only in-frame clones and lacks some. This sample yields about 100,000 clones, of which 70% to 85% are seen a single time; around 3% belongs to the top ten. In the case of this clone: What it binds is not known.

The chain links TRBV9 to TRBJ1-3; unclear D gene. The sequence came from a woman younger than 35 in good health and CMV-seronegative. The sequenced sample was PBMCs. This chain's CDR3 is CASSSLSGGNTIYF. CDR3 in DNA: TGTGCCAGCAGCTCCCTATCTGGTGGAAACACCATATATTTT.